These 25 T cell receptor beta chains came from one sample sequenced in a study of blood T cell repertoires in COVID-19. TCRdb's table, derived via immunoSEQ multiplex PCR, lists solely in-frame clones and lacks some. The sample contains around 130,000 clones, about 82% of which appear only once. Specimen: peripheral blood. The origin of the receptors is a man in his fifties with acute or convalescent COVID-19.

This clone has just one count. The chain combines TRBV30 with TRBJ2-5; possibly TRBD2 for D (7 bases). CDR3 length: 14 residues. V dropped 4 bases and J dropped 6 bases, with 18 bases sitting between them. Germline V CDR1 and CDR2: GTSNPN, SVGIG (reference sequence). CDR3 coding DNA: TGTGCCTGGAATCTAGGGGGACTAAGGCAGACCCAGTACTTC. Its protein is CAWNLGGLRQTQYF. Based on the CDR3 plus reference TRBV30 and TRBJ2-5, the full variable domain is SQTIHQWPATLVQPVGSPLSLECTVEGTSNPNLYWYRQAAGRGLQLLFYSVGIGQISSEVPQNLSASRPQDRQFILSSKKLLLSDSGFYLCAWNLGGLRQTQYFGPGTRLLVL.

The chain joins TRBV27 to TRBJ2-3; unclear D gene. Trimming removed 5 bases at V and 3 bases at J, with 15 bases between. Germline CDR1 is MNHEY and CDR2 is SMNVEV (reference sequence). The CDR3 is made up of 15 amino acids. The CDR3: CASSRRSSGTDTQYF. CDR3 bases: TGTGCCAGCAGTCGCAGGTCCTCTGGAACAGATACGCAGTATTTT.

The CDR3 DNA sequence: TGTGCCAGCAGCCAACCAACAGGGCCCTATGGCTACACCTTC. Its translation: CASSQPTGPYGYTF. The chain is built from TRBV3-1 (or the pseudogene TRBV3-2) and TRBJ1-2; a possible D gene is TRBD1 (6 bases). Germline V lookup: CDR1 LGHDT, CDR2 YNNKEL (reference sequence). Trimming stripped 2 bases from V and 4 bases from J, with 11 bases between. The CDR3 covers 14 residues.

V is TRBV19 and J is TRBJ1-2; TRBD1 aligns across 10 bases. The CDR3 is 14 residues long. CDR1 is LNHDA and CDR2 is SQIVND in the germline V gene (reference sequence). J gave up 3 bases and V 3 bases, and 1 base lay outside the gene matches. The CDR3 DNA follows: TGTGCCAGTAGTATCGGGACAGGGGACTATGGCTACACCTTC. It specifies CASSIGTGDYGYTF.

The V and J genes are TRBV6-5 and TRBJ1-5; 7 positions match TRBD1. This CDR3 region has 14 residues. Germline values: CDR1 MNHEY, CDR2 SVGAGI. V trimming: 5 bases; J trimming: 5 bases; junction bases outside the gene matches: 6. CDR3 residues: CASSKTGIDQPQHF. CDR3 DNA sequence: TGTGCCAGCAGTAAGACAGGGATCGATCAGCCCCAGCATTTT.

This chain joins TRBV7-2 and TRBJ2-7, with 12 nucleotides matching TRBD2. The CDR3 runs 14 residues. The J segment lost 2 bases and the V segment lost 5 bases, leaving 1 base of the junction unmatched. Germline V lookup: CDR1 SGHTA, CDR2 FQGNSA. Written as DNA, the CDR3 is TGTGCCAGCAGCCGGACTAGCGGGACCTACGAGCAGTACTTC. Its protein is CASSRTSGTYEQYF.

The chain links TRBV30 to TRBJ2-5; D is unclear. The CDR3 contains 13 residues. V lost 2 bases to trimming and J lost 2 bases, with 9 bases between them. Germline values: CDR1 GTSNPN, CDR2 SVGIG (reference sequence). The CDR3 loop is CAWSSTQQETQYF. CDR3 in DNA: TGTGCCTGGAGTTCGACTCAGCAAGAGACCCAGTACTTC.

The V call is TRBV4-2, the J call TRBJ2-7, with D unclear. The CDR3 is 13 amino acids. V was pared by 4 bases and J by 4 bases, with 11 bases between. Germline V lookup: CDR1 LGHNA, CDR2 YNFKEQ. The DNA for the CDR3 is TGTGCCAGCAGCCGCGATCTGCGGTACGAGCAGTACTTC. Its translation is CASSRDLRYEQYF.

The table lists this clone with a few counts. V and J are TRBV28 and TRBJ1-1; TRBD1 matches 9 bases. V was clipped by 5 bases and J by 5 bases; unmatched bases: 6. CDR1 is MDHEN and CDR2 is SYDVKM in the germline V gene. The CDR3 length is 14 residues. This CDR3 reads CASSVNRGLTEAFF. The CDR3 nucleotides are TGTGCCAGCAGTGTGAACAGGGGGCTGACTGAAGCTTTCTTT.

The chain is built from TRBV4-2 and TRBJ2-5; a weak D match, TRBD2 (6 bases). The CDR3 totals 15 residues. Germline V lookup: CDR1 LGHNA, CDR2 YNFKEQ. The germline V and J ends were trimmed by 1 base and 4 bases, with 13 bases remaining between them. The CDR3 loop is CASSQAKGRGETQYF. In nucleotides, the CDR3 is TGTGCCAGCAGCCAAGCTAAAGGGCGGGGAGAGACCCAGTACTTC.

This chain uses TRBV7-3 with TRBJ1-1; D possibly corresponds to TRBD1 (5 bases). CDR1 is SGHTA, CDR2 FQGTGA, per germline. CDR3 length equals 15 residues. Trimming stripped 2 bases from V and 2 bases from J, with 12 bases between. This chain's CDR3 is CASSLGALGNTEAFF. The CDR3 DNA follows: TGTGCCAGCAGCTTAGGGGCCCTGGGAAACACTGAAGCTTTCTTT. Supplemented by reference TRBV7-3 and TRBJ1-1, the full variable domain reads GAGVSQTPSNKVTEKGKYVELRCDPISGHTALYWYRQSLGQGPEFLIYFQGTGAADDSGLPNDRFFAVRPEGSVSTLKIQRTERGDSAVYLCASSLGALGNTEAFFGQGTRLTVV.

This clone was seen only once. V gene TRBV27 combines with J gene TRBJ2-7, with 7 bases aligning to TRBD1. This CDR3 has 15 amino acids. V gave up 2 bases and J gave up 0 bases; unmatched junction bases: 4. Germline CDR1 MNHEY, CDR2 SMNVEV (reference sequence). CDR3 in DNA: TGTGCCAGCAGTTTACAGGGGGTGGGCTCCTACGAGCAGTACTTC. Translation: CASSLQGVGSYEQYF.

The chain has TRBV20-1 and TRBJ1-2, with TRBD1 matching over 9 bases. Germline assignment: CDR1 DFQATT and CDR2 SNEGSKA (reference sequence). The CDR3 loop spans 15 amino acids. V was pared by 3 bases and J by 4 bases, with 9 bases of the junction left unmatched. In DNA, the CDR3 is TGCAGTGCTAGTCTTAAGGGACAGGGTACCTATGGCTACACCTTC. Protein product: CSASLKGQGTYGYTF.

This clone has a handful of counts. The chain recombines TRBV5-1 with TRBJ1-6; the D is unclear. Germline lookup yields CDR1 SGHRS and CDR2 YFSETQ. The CDR3 sequence is 15 residues long. V lost 1 base to trimming and J lost 5 bases, with 10 bases between them. For the CDR3, the DNA is TGCGCCAGCAGCTTGAGTCAGGTCCATAATTCACCCCTCCACTTT. Its protein product is CASSLSQVHNSPLHF.

This clone was detected once. This chain joins TRBV3-1 (or the pseudogene TRBV3-2) and TRBJ1-1; 8 bases are shared with TRBD1. The V gene end was trimmed by 1 base and the J gene end by 5 bases; junction bases not matched to a gene: 3. In germline, CDR1 is LGHDT, CDR2 YNNKEL (reference sequence). This CDR3 comprises 14 residues. CDR3 in amino acids: CASSQAGGRTEAFF. DNA of the CDR3: TGTGCCAGCAGCCAAGCAGGGGGCAGGACTGAAGCTTTCTTT.

The sample holds a few counts of this clone. The rearrangement uses TRBV9 and TRBJ2-5; D may be TRBD2 (6 bases). This CDR3 spans 15 amino acids. Per the germline V gene, CDR1 is SGDLS and CDR2 is YYNGEE. Deletions cut 0 bases from V and 5 bases from J, with 14 bases between. The CDR3 loop reads CASSVAGTAGETQYF. DNA of the CDR3: TGTGCCAGCAGCGTAGCGGGGACTGCGGGGGAGACCCAGTACTTC. Full variable domain (remainder filled in from reference TRBV9 and TRBJ2-5): DSGVTQTPKHLITATGQRVTLRCSPRSGDLSVYWYQQSLDQGLQFLIQYYNGEERAKGNILERFSAQQFPDLHSELNLSSLELGDSALYFCASSVAGTAGETQYFGPGTRLLVL.

The chain employs TRBV5-1 and TRBJ2-7, with 10 bases fitting TRBD2. This CDR3 has 15 amino acids. Trimming removed 0 bases from V and 6 bases from J; junction bases left unmatched: 6. The germline gives CDR1 SGHRS, CDR2 YFSETQ. The CDR3 coding sequence is TGCGCCAGCAGCTTGGGGCCTAGCGGGGGAGGCGAGCAGTACTTC. Translating gives CASSLGPSGGGEQYF.

This clone came up once. The gene calls are TRBV9 and TRBJ2-3; 8 bases fit TRBD2. Losses at the gene ends were 4 bases for V and 2 bases for J; bases not matched to a gene: 9. Germline V gene sequence: CDR1 SGDLS, CDR2 YYNGEE. This CDR3 spans 16 amino acids. For the CDR3, the DNA is TGTGCCAGCAGCCCCCAGCGGGAGAGCTACACAGATACGCAGTATTTT. Protein sequence: CASSPQRESYTDTQYF. Full variable domain (outside the CDR3, taken from reference TRBV9 and TRBJ2-3): DSGVTQTPKHLITATGQRVTLRCSPRSGDLSVYWYQQSLDQGLQFLIQYYNGEERAKGNILERFSAQQFPDLHSELNLSSLELGDSALYFCASSPQRESYTDTQYFGPGTRLTVL.

The chain joins TRBV28 to TRBJ2-7; 10 bases match TRBD2. Trimming cost V 2 bases and J 3 bases; bases outside gene matches: 1. From germline, CDR1 is MDHEN and CDR2 SYDVKM. This CDR3 contains 14 residues. CDR3 coding DNA: TGTGCCAGCAGTTTAAGCGGGAGGGTCTACGAGCAGTACTTC. It encodes CASSLSGRVYEQYF.

The chain links TRBV29-1 to TRBJ1-4; tentatively, D is TRBD1 (6 bases). With 2 bases removed from V and 15 bases from J, the gap between germline ends came to 13 bases. CDR1 is SQVTM, CDR2 ANQGSEA, per germline. The CDR3 has 11 residues. The chain's CDR3 is CSVEHNRQVFF. CDR3 coding DNA: TGCAGCGTTGAACACAACAGACAGGTGTTTTTT.

V usage is TRBV25-1 and J usage is TRBJ2-7; 8 nucleotides agree with TRBD1. Germline V CDR1 and CDR2: MGHDK, SYGVNS. V dropped 6 bases and J dropped 1; count of bases not matched to a gene: 5. This CDR3 region has 14 residues. CDR3 coding DNA: TGTGCCAGCAGCGACAGGGGAATTTCCTACGAGCAGTACTTC. Residues: CASSDRGISYEQYF.

The gene calls are TRBV28 and TRBJ2-1, with D tentatively TRBD1 (6 bases). This CDR3 spans 17 amino acids. V shed 5 bases and J shed 2 bases, with 19 bases lying between them. Germline V lookup: CDR1 MDHEN, CDR2 SYDVKM. The CDR3 reads CASSLAGTPDAYNEQFF. DNA of the CDR3: TGTGCCAGCAGTCTTGCCGGGACACCGGACGCCTACAATGAGCAGTTCTTC.

The chain carries TRBV4-1 and TRBJ1-1; maybe TRBD1 (6 bases). The CDR3 spans 16 residues. From germline, CDR1 is MGHRA and CDR2 YSYEKL. V dropped 4 bases and J dropped 4 bases, with 19 bases sitting between them. The CDR3: CASSPPRGGVVTEAFF. The CDR3 DNA follows: TGCGCCAGCAGCCCCCCACGAGGGGGGGTCGTCACTGAAGCTTTCTTT.

V and J are TRBV5-8 and TRBJ2-1, with D uncertain. This CDR3 region has 16 residues. Germline V gene data show CDR1 as SGHTS and CDR2 as YDEGEE. V dropped 0 bases and J dropped 4 bases, with 14 bases sitting between them. The CDR3 DNA follows: TGTGCCAGCAGCTTGGGCAGGCAAACAAGGTACAATGAGCAGTTCTTC. Its translation: CASSLGRQTRYNEQFF.

The rearrangement uses TRBV6-2 or TRBV6-3 and TRBJ2-7, with 8 bases aligning to TRBD1. The CDR3 has 15 residues. The trim removed 6 bases at V and 3 bases at J, leaving 10 bases unmatched. The V gene's germline CDR1 is MNHEY and CDR2 SVGEGT. CDR3 sequence reads: CASSWTGTTDYEQYF. CDR3 nucleotide sequence: TGTGCCAGCAGCTGGACAGGGACCACAGACTACGAGCAGTACTTC.